This section outlines one T cell receptor beta chain sequence together with its context. Germline V CDR1 and CDR2: LGHDT, YNNKEL (reference sequence). The CDR3 totals 14 residues. Trimming left V 1 base short and J 5 bases short, with 9 bases between. These data are taken from a study of blood T cell repertoires in COVID-19. Across the whole study: Donors in the United States, Italy and Spain gave samples during acute or convalescent COVID-19. T cells, B-cell-depleted T cells, or PBMCs supplied cDNA or gDNA.

Original processing methods: Estimated nucleated cell counts came from reference gene primer amplification. This table comes from immunoSEQ multiplex PCR, and its TCRdb copy is limited to in-frame clones, with some not included. D and trimming come from the DNA, and the V and J calls and clone size come from that table. The table has some 350,000 clones, about 83% seen once; the top ten hold under 3%. This TCR derives from a man aged 25-45 years with active or convalescent COVID-19. Sequenced sample: peripheral blood. V and J are TRBV3-1 (or the pseudogene TRBV3-2) and TRBJ2-1, with TRBD2 as a possible D gene (6 bases). CDR3: CASSQGWGDNEQFF. In nucleotides, the CDR3 is TGTGCCAGCAGCCAAGGATGGGGGGACAATGAGCAGTTCTTC.